A single sample is the source of the 18 T cell receptor beta chains below, sequenced in a study of blood T cells in healthy people across ages (dated by TCRdb to about 2015). The library was made by 5' RACE. Sequencing was carried out with an Illumina HiSeq 2500. The second PCR ran for roughly 7 to 12 cycles and used a J-beta primer mix along with a sample-barcoded 5' primer. TCRdb itself trimmed the public reads at Q25 with fastp, ran MiXCR and retained productive beta chains. CDR3 protein duplicates are merged, each entry listing the most common genes and DNA. The sample yields approximately 810,000 distinct CDR3 sequences; more than 25% were counted once. Around a sixth of the sample is in the top ten clones. Material for sequencing was blood. These receptors were taken from a woman aged 80 or over in good health.

This chain connects TRBV5-5 to TRBJ2-7; D gene unclear. Germline values: CDR1 SGHKS, CDR2 YYEKEE (reference sequence). The CDR3 consists of 14 residues. Trimming pared 1 base from V and 1 base from J, leaving 9 bases between. The CDR3, as DNA: TGTGCCAGCAGCTTGCTGGGCCTATCCTACGAGCAGTACTTC. The encoded protein is CASSLLGLSYEQYF.

This clonotype showed up many times. This sequence joins TRBV7-9 and TRBJ2-1; possibly TRBD2 for D (6 bases). CDR1 is SEHNR, CDR2 FQNEAQ, per germline (reference sequence). The V end was cut by 6 bases, the J end by 2 bases, with 17 bases between. The CDR3 totals 16 residues. CDR3: CASSLLGGLAYNEQFF. As DNA, the CDR3 is TGTGCCAGCAGTTTATTGGGGGGTTTGGCCTACAATGAGCAGTTCTTC.

This clonotype was detected many times. In nucleotides, the CDR3 is TGTGCCAGCAGCCCTCCAGGACTAGGATTTCCCAATGAGCAGTTCTTC. This gives the protein CASSPPGLGFPNEQFF. The J gene is TRBJ2-1, the V gene TRBV9; 7 bases align to TRBD2. The CDR3 sequence is 16 residues long. Germline V CDR1 and CDR2: SGDLS, YYNGEE. With 4 bases clipped from V and 6 bases from J, the junction kept 13 bases outside the gene matches.

There are a few counts of this clonotype. This could be a read error, since a much larger clone is one nucleotide away. The V gene is TRBV20-1, the J gene TRBJ2-5; 8 nucleotides agree with TRBD1. CDR3 length: 12 amino acids. Germline V gene data show CDR1 as DFQATT and CDR2 as SNEGSKA (reference sequence). CDR3 region: CRATGGQETQYF. The CDR3 coding sequence is TGCAGGGCTACAGGGGGCCAAGAGACCCAGTACTTC.

This clonotype occurred many times. The rearrangement joins TRBV5-1 to TRBJ2-7; 7 nucleotides match TRBD1. Germline V lookup: CDR1 SGHRS, CDR2 YFSETQ. The CDR3 covers 14 residues. Unmatched junction bases numbered 4, after V lost 1 base and J lost 3 bases. In DNA, the CDR3 is TGCGCCAGCAGCTTGTTAGGGGGCGGCTACGAGCAGTACTTC. It yields the protein CASSLLGGGYEQYF. Together with reference TRBV5-1 and TRBJ2-7, the CDR3 gives the full variable domain: KAGVTQTPRYLIKTRGQQVTLSCSPISGHRSVSWYQQTPGQGLQFLFEYFSETQRNKGNFPGRFSGRQFSNSRSEMNVSTLELGDSALYLCASSLLGGGYEQYFGPGTRLTVT.

The rearrangement joins TRBV4-3 to TRBJ2-7, with 8 bases lining up with TRBD1. Trimming cost V 4 bases and J 5 bases; bases outside gene matches: 7. This CDR3 has 14 residues. In germline, CDR1 is LGHNA, CDR2 YSLEER. The CDR3 loop is CASSPSDRANEQYF. The CDR3 DNA reads as TGCGCCAGCAGCCCCTCGGACAGGGCTAACGAGCAGTACTTC.

This clonotype was detected a few times. V usage is TRBV27 and J usage is TRBJ1-2; D is ambiguous. Germline CDR1 and CDR2: MNHEY and SMNVEV (reference sequence). V was trimmed by 0 bases and J by 0 bases, leaving 8 bases between them. The CDR3 is 15 residues long. CDR3 DNA sequence: TGTGCCAGCAGTTTATCGGGCAGGTCTAACTATGGCTACACCTTC. Translating it yields CASSLSGRSNYGYTF.

This sequence joins TRBV18 and TRBJ2-3; D gene uncertain. CDR1 is KGHSH and CDR2 is LQKENI in the germline V gene. Trimming took off 6 bases at V and 2 bases at J, with 15 bases between the two ends. This CDR3 has 15 residues. CDR3 in amino acids: CASSQRLENTDTQYF. The CDR3, as DNA: TGTGCCAGCTCCCAAAGGTTGGAGAACACAGATACGCAGTATTTT. Combining the CDR3 with reference TRBV18 and TRBJ2-3 gives the whole variable domain NAGVMQNPRHLVRRRGQEARLRCSPMKGHSHVYWYRQLPEEGLKFMVYLQKENIIDESGMPKERFSAEFPKEGPSILRIQQVVRGDSAAYFCASSQRLENTDTQYFGPGTRLTVL.

The sample holds many counts of this clonotype. V is TRBV12-3 or TRBV12-4 and J is TRBJ1-1; tentative D call: TRBD1 (6 bases). The germline V and J ends were trimmed by 6 bases and 1 base, with 12 bases remaining between them. CDR3 length: 14 amino acids. The CDR3 region is CASSSGTPNTEAFF. CDR3 nucleotides: TGTGCCAGCAGCTCCGGGACACCGAACACTGAAGCTTTCTTT.

Many counts were recorded for this clonotype. CDR3 sequence (DNA): TGTGCCAGCAGCTTCCGACAGGGCAATACGCAGTATTTT. Residues: CASSFRQGNTQYF. The genes are TRBV7-9 and TRBJ2-3, with TRBD1 identical over 7 bases. J was trimmed by 7 bases and V by 3 bases; bases with no gene match: 4. Germline lookup yields CDR1 SEHNR and CDR2 FQNEAQ (reference sequence). The CDR3 has 13 residues.

This clonotype was seen ten or more times. The rearrangement uses TRBV20-1 and TRBJ2-1, with TRBD2 identical over 7 bases. From germline, CDR1 is DFQATT and CDR2 SNEGSKA (reference sequence). V shed 6 bases and J 2 bases; nucleotides not matched to a gene: 10. This CDR3 is 15 amino acids long. DNA of the CDR3: TGCAGTGCACCCGAAGCGGGGCTACCCTACAATGAGCAGTTCTTC. This sequence encodes CSAPEAGLPYNEQFF.

The rearrangement uses TRBV20-1 and TRBJ2-3; 11 nucleotides line up with TRBD2. Germline V gene lookup returns CDR1 DFQATT and CDR2 SNEGSKA (reference sequence). The CDR3 has 15 residues. V lost 6 bases and J lost 4; bases outside the gene matches: 9. For the CDR3, the DNA is TGCAGTGCCAACCGACTAGCGGGAATGGCAGATACGCAGTATTTT. It translates to CSANRLAGMADTQYF.

This clonotype was counted ten times or more. The chain recombines TRBV12-3 or TRBV12-4 with TRBJ2-5; D is possibly TRBD2 (6 bases). Trimming removed 7 bases from V and 0 bases from J, with 12 bases in between. This CDR3 contains 14 residues. The CDR3 DNA is TGTGCCAGCAATCCCGGAGGGTACCAAGAGACCCAGTACTTC. It translates to CASNPGGYQETQYF.

This clonotype was seen a few times. The chain combines TRBV25-1 with TRBJ1-2; D is uncertain. The CDR3 length is 13 residues. Germline CDR1 is MGHDK and CDR2 is SYGVNS. Trimming pared 2 bases from V and 4 bases from J, leaving 8 bases between. CDR3 loop: CASSELESYGYTF. The DNA of the CDR3 is TGTGCCAGCAGTGAACTCGAGAGCTATGGCTACACCTTC.

Comments on this clonotype: An end of the junction does not agree with germline; a read error may underlie this. The chain joins TRBV11-1 to TRBJ1-1; 7 bases align to TRBD1. There are 14 residues in the CDR3. CDR1 SGHAT and CDR2 FQDESV come from the germline V gene (reference sequence). The CDR3 DNA follows: TGTGCCAGCAGCAGACCACAGGGGAACGCTGAAGCTTTCTTT. Translated: CASSRPQGNAEAFF.

The chain uses TRBV7-2 and TRBJ2-3; 12 bases are shared with TRBD2. The germline V gene encodes CDR1 SGHTA and CDR2 FQGNSA. The junction had 8 bases not matched to a gene; V was cut back by 0 bases and J by 4 bases. The CDR3 sequence is 18 residues long. CDR3 in DNA: TGTGCCAGCAGCTTAGCGTACCTAGCGGGGGGGCGTGCAGATACGCAGTATTTT. Translating it yields CASSLAYLAGGRADTQYF.

At least ten counts were recorded for this clonotype. J is TRBJ1-2 and V is TRBV7-9; tentatively, D is TRBD1 (5 bases). This CDR3 comprises 15 residues. Between the trimmed V and J ends, which lost 5 bases and 6 bases, there was a span of 19 bases. Germline-derived CDR1 and CDR2 are SEHNR and FQNEAQ (reference sequence). CDR3 loop: CASSRGTGLDHGYTF. The CDR3 bases are TGTGCCAGCAGCCGAGGGACGGGTCTAGACCATGGCTACACCTTC. The full variable domain, completed using reference TRBV7-9 and TRBJ1-2, is DTGVSQNPRHKITKRGQNVTFRCDPISEHNRLYWYRQTLGQGPEFLTYFQNEAQLEKSRLLSDRFSAERPKGSFSTLEIQRTEQGDSAMYLCASSRGTGLDHGYTFGSGTRLTVV.

This clonotype was seen repeatedly, ten times or more. The rearrangement links TRBV7-6 to TRBJ2-1, with 14 bases lining up with TRBD2. Germline V CDR1 and CDR2: SGHVS, FNYEAQ. Trimming took 3 bases from V and 6 from J; bases not matched to a gene: 4. The CDR3 sequence is 16 residues long. This chain's CDR3 is CASSLTGLAGANEQFF. CDR3 nucleotide sequence: TGTGCCAGCAGCTTGACGGGACTAGCGGGAGCCAATGAGCAGTTCTTC.